This TCR beta chain was obtained from a study of tumor and adjacent non-tumor tissue in lung cancer. Study details: Samples averaged approximately 3.9 million productive TCRbeta reads each.

Whole-study findings and limits: Compared with tumor, normal lung showed significantly lower TCR diversity. Higher tumor TCR diversity was associated with shorter survival.

As to this clonotype: Its antigen is not known. At one end, the junction sequence differs from germline, possibly due to a read error.

The CDR3 sequence is 18 residues long. CDR1 and CDR2 from the germline V gene are MDHEN and SYDVKM. A modified ARM-PCR protocol with three rounds of nested PCR amplified TCRbeta. TCRdb re-called the multiplex PCR reads with MiXCR, one entry per CDR3 protein. The sample yields approximately 62,000 distinct CDR3 sequences, about 63% seen once. RNA was extracted from bulk tissue without any cell sorting. Distant lung tissue was collected more than 3 cm away from the tumor edge. Between August and November 2014, newly diagnosed, chemotherapy-naive lung cancer patients underwent thoracic surgery in China. This rearrangement joins TRBV28 to TRBJ2-7, with TRBD1 matching 10 bases. The clonotype comes from a man between 65 and 80 years old with non-small cell lung cancer. Sequencing used distant non-tumor lung tissue. CDR3 region: CVSGFPGTGVPSREEQYF. The CDR3 DNA reads TGTGTCAGCGGTTTTCCCGGGACAGGGGTCCCCTCACGAGAGGAGCAGTACTTC.